This passage covers 12 T cell receptor beta chains from one sample sequenced in a study of cytomegalovirus exposure and HLA in healthy donors. Primers included in the PCR were 60 Vbeta and 13 Jbeta primers. Only in-frame clones appear in the TCRdb table, and some are missing; sequencing was by immunoSEQ multiplex PCR. Altogether about 180,000 clones are present, around 76% being singletons, with the ten largest covering about 2.5%. Sequencing was done on a sample of PBMCs. All receptors come from a young woman in good health and CMV-seropositive.

The rearrangement uses TRBV5-4 and TRBJ2-7, with D possibly being TRBD2 (7 bases). Germline values: CDR1 SGHNT, CDR2 YYREEE (reference sequence). This CDR3 region has 16 residues. Trimming pared 6 bases from V and 0 bases from J, leaving 19 bases between. The CDR3 DNA follows: TGTGCCAGCAACCTTGGGGGGGGCCCCCCCTCCTACGAGCAGTACTTC. This sequence encodes CASNLGGGPPSYEQYF.

This clone has more than one count but fewer than ten. The chain joins TRBV7-9 to TRBJ2-1, with 12 bases aligning to TRBD2. With V trimmed by 8 bases and J by 7 bases, 3 bases remained unmatched. Germline V gene data show CDR1 as SEHNR and CDR2 as FQNEAQ (reference sequence). The CDR3 consists of 13 residues. The CDR3 DNA is TGTGCCAGCGGGACTAGCGGGTGGAATGAGCAGTTCTTC. It yields the protein CASGTSGWNEQFF.

J is TRBJ2-1 and V is TRBV4-2, with D possibly matching TRBD1 (5 bases). The germline V and J ends were trimmed by 4 bases and 7 bases, with 20 bases remaining between them. CDR1 is LGHNA and CDR2 is YNFKEQ in the germline V gene. There are 16 residues in the CDR3. CDR3 region: CASSPQGQDPWNEQFF. The CDR3 DNA is TGTGCCAGCAGCCCCCAGGGTCAGGACCCTTGGAATGAGCAGTTCTTC.

J is TRBJ2-5 and V is TRBV4-2; the D gene is possibly TRBD2 (5 bases). Germline V gives CDR1 LGHNA, CDR2 YNFKEQ. The CDR3 extends over 16 amino acids. The germline V and J ends were trimmed by 3 bases and 2 bases, with 16 bases remaining between them. The DNA for the CDR3 is TGTGCCAGCAGCCAGTACTACCCGACTACACAAGAGACCCAGTACTTC. Amino acid sequence: CASSQYYPTTQETQYF.

The CDR3 DNA reads TGTGCCAGCAGTGCCCGAAACAGGGGTTTCAACACCGGGGAGCTGTTTTTT. It is translated as CASSARNRGFNTGELFF. The chain carries TRBV6-1 and TRBJ2-2; TRBD1 matches 7 bases. Germline V CDR1 and CDR2: MNHNS, SASEGT. Trimming took 4 bases from V and 2 from J; bases not matched to a gene: 10. This CDR3 has 17 amino acids.

The rearrangement links TRBV4-2 to TRBJ2-1, with 8 bases fitting TRBD2. CDR3 length equals 16 residues. After removal of 0 bases from V and 2 bases from J, the junction contained 3 bases not matched to a gene. Germline V gives CDR1 LGHNA, CDR2 YNFKEQ. CDR3: CASSQDRGGTYNEQFF. CDR3 nucleotide sequence: TGTGCCAGCAGCCAAGATCGGGGGGGTACCTACAATGAGCAGTTCTTC.

The V and J genes are TRBV2 and TRBJ1-1; D gene unclear. Germline values: CDR1 SNHLY, CDR2 FYNNEI. Trimming took 6 bases from V and 4 from J, leaving 21 bases between them. The length of the CDR3 is 16 residues. The CDR3, as DNA: TGTGCCAGCAGCGGAGCCCCTGGGGAGGAGGGCACTGAAGCTTTCTTT. It specifies CASSGAPGEEGTEAFF.

This chain links TRBV27 with TRBJ1-6; no clear D. Trimming left V 6 bases short and J 5 bases short, with 14 bases between. This CDR3 is built from 15 residues. Germline lookup yields CDR1 MNHEY and CDR2 SMNVEV (reference sequence). The CDR3, as DNA: TGTGCCAGCAGCCGTACGACTCCGGATAATTCACCCCTCCACTTT. As protein: CASSRTTPDNSPLHF.

This chain connects TRBV11-2 to TRBJ1-4, with D maybe TRBD1 (5 bases). The germline CDR1 and CDR2 sequences are SGHAT and FQNNGV. Trimming removed 5 bases at V and 5 bases at J, with 15 bases between. This CDR3 has 15 amino acids. CDR3 amino acids: CASSPSNRKNEKLFF. DNA of the CDR3: TGTGCCAGCAGCCCAAGCAACAGGAAAAATGAAAAACTGTTTTTT.

The gene calls are TRBV5-5 and TRBJ1-5; D gene ambiguous. With 0 bases removed from V and 6 bases from J, the gap between germline ends came to 7 bases. Germline V lookup: CDR1 SGHKS, CDR2 YYEKEE (reference sequence). The CDR3 is 13 amino acids. This CDR3 is CASSLVAGQPQHF. The CDR3 DNA reads TGTGCCAGCAGCTTGGTTGCCGGTCAGCCCCAGCATTTT.

The chain is built from TRBV4-3 and TRBJ2-7; TRBD1 is a possible D gene (5 bases). CDR3 length equals 15 residues. Germline lookup yields CDR1 LGHNA and CDR2 YSLEER. The ends were cut back, 0 bases at V and 1 base at J, with 10 bases in the middle. The CDR3 reads CASSQDGYRSYEQYF. As DNA, the CDR3 is TGCGCCAGCAGCCAAGATGGGTACAGGTCCTACGAGCAGTACTTC.

The chain has TRBV7-7 and TRBJ2-1; weak D call: TRBD1 (7 bases). V was pared by 2 bases and J by 8 bases, with 16 bases between. The CDR3 spans 15 residues. Per germline, CDR1 SSHAT and CDR2 FNYEAQ (reference sequence). The CDR3 protein is CASSLRRGPLDEQFF. The DNA of the CDR3 is TGTGCCAGCAGCTTAAGGAGGGGGCCGTTGGATGAGCAGTTCTTC.